The 14 T cell receptor beta chains reported below all come from one sample, sequenced in a study of blood T cell repertoires in COVID-19. The data were produced by immunoSEQ multiplex PCR, yet TCRdb's version contains in-frame clones alone and is incomplete. Of about 220,000 clones listed, roughly 84% are singletons. Sequences were obtained from peripheral blood. Every receptor here comes from a woman older than 75 with acute or convalescent COVID-19.

This rearrangement joins TRBV9 to TRBJ2-7; 9 nucleotides match TRBD1. V lost 0 bases and J lost 5; bases outside the gene matches: 6. The CDR3 length is 15 residues. CDR1 is SGDLS and CDR2 is YYNGEE in the germline V gene. CDR3 bases: TGTGCCAGCAGCGTAGGACAGGGGGGTATGAACGAGCAGTACTTC. Translated: CASSVGQGGMNEQYF.

The chain is built from TRBV19 and TRBJ2-3; TRBD2 agrees at 7 bases. CDR3 length equals 11 residues. The V and J ends lost 8 bases and 6 bases, in that order; junction bases with no gene match: 2. The germline CDR1 and CDR2 sequences are LNHDA and SQIVND (reference sequence). DNA for the CDR3: TGTGCCAGTGGGGAGGGTGATACGCAGTATTTT. Protein sequence: CASGEGDTQYF.

The chain couples TRBV12-3 or TRBV12-4 to TRBJ2-1; the D gene is possibly TRBD1 (6 bases). This CDR3 is built from 12 residues. Trimming cost V 6 bases and J 7 bases, with 10 bases left between them. CDR3 DNA sequence: TGTGCCAGCAGGGAACAGGGAAATGAGCAGTTCTTC. It yields the protein CASREQGNEQFF.

The chain is built from TRBV5-8 and TRBJ1-5; D is unclear. The CDR3 has 15 residues. The V end lost 6 bases, the J end lost 0 bases, and 13 bases lay between the germline ends. The germline CDR1 and CDR2 sequences are SGHTS and YDEGEE. The CDR3 DNA sequence: TGTGCCAGCACTTCCAAACTATATAGCAATCAGCCCCAGCATTTT. Translating it yields CASTSKLYSNQPQHF.

This clone occurred once. The chain couples TRBV6-5 to TRBJ1-2; 8 bases are a match to TRBD1. The ends lost 5 bases at V and 5 bases at J; junction bases unmatched: 7. Germline V gene data show CDR1 as MNHEY and CDR2 as SVGAGI. The CDR3 length is 14 residues. CDR3 residues: CASSHGTGLYGYTF. The CDR3 bases are TGTGCCAGCAGTCATGGGACAGGATTATATGGCTACACCTTC.

The chain joins TRBV12-3 or TRBV12-4 to TRBJ1-1; D is unclear. V was shortened by 3 bases and J by 4 bases, with 9 bases between the two germline ends. This CDR3 is built from 13 residues. The chain's CDR3 is CASSFGEGTEAFF. The CDR3 DNA sequence: TGTGCCAGCAGTTTTGGGGAGGGCACTGAAGCTTTCTTT.

The V call is TRBV5-1, the J call TRBJ2-7, with 9 bases identical to TRBD1. Germline lookup yields CDR1 SGHRS and CDR2 YFSETQ. Trimming took 3 bases from V and 12 from J; bases not matched to a gene: 13. The CDR3 sequence is 14 residues long. The CDR3 DNA reads as TGCGCCAGCAGCTCCACCGGGACAGGGCCCGGGCGGTACTTC. Residues: CASSSTGTGPGRYF.

The genes are TRBV5-4 and TRBJ2-1, with D maybe TRBD1 (5 bases). The length of the CDR3 is 14 residues. The germline V and J ends were trimmed by 5 bases and 4 bases, with 13 bases remaining between them. Germline V gene data show CDR1 as SGHNT and CDR2 as YYREEE (reference sequence). The CDR3 loop is CASRPVDSYNEQFF. In nucleotides, the CDR3 is TGTGCCAGCAGACCAGTCGACAGTTACAATGAGCAGTTCTTC. Filled out from reference TRBV5-4 and TRBJ2-1, the complete variable domain reads ETGVTQSPTHLIKTRGQQVTLRCSSQSGHNTVSWYQQALGQGPQFIFQYYREEENGRGNFPPRFSGLQFPNYSSELNVNALELDDSALYLCASRPVDSYNEQFFGPGTRLTVL.

V is TRBV2 and J is TRBJ1-5; D remains ambiguous. CDR3 size: 15 residues. Trimming took 6 bases from V and 0 from J, leaving 12 bases between them. The germline gives CDR1 SNHLY, CDR2 FYNNEI. The CDR3 loop is CASSLREASNQPQHF. The CDR3 DNA follows: TGTGCCAGCAGCCTACGGGAGGCTAGCAATCAGCCCCAGCATTTT.

The chain is built from TRBV12-3 or TRBV12-4 and TRBJ2-1, with D perhaps matching TRBD1 (6 bases). The CDR3 covers 12 residues. The V end lost 6 bases, the J end lost 5 bases, and 8 bases lay between the germline ends. CDR3 bases: TGTGCCAGCAGAAGACAGGACAATGAGCAGTTCTTC. The encoded protein is CASRRQDNEQFF.

The chain carries TRBV11-3 and TRBJ1-3; D gene unclear. Germline CDR1 reads SGHNT; CDR2 reads YENEEA. V was trimmed by 5 bases and J by 1 base, leaving 6 bases between them. The CDR3 consists of 13 residues. CDR3 sequence: CASSPRSGNTIYF. The CDR3, as DNA: TGTGCCAGCAGCCCACGGTCTGGAAACACCATATATTTT.

This clone was counted a single time. The chain combines TRBV28 with TRBJ1-2; D gene ambiguous. This CDR3 has 18 residues. V was shortened by 2 bases and J by 4 bases, with 23 bases between the two germline ends. Germline V CDR1 and CDR2: MDHEN, SYDVKM. CDR3 nucleotide sequence: TGTGCCAGCAGTTTAAACGGCCCCGGGTCCACCCGGGGCTATGGCTACACCTTC. It yields the protein CASSLNGPGSTRGYGYTF.

J is TRBJ2-7 and V is TRBV28, with 8 bases that match TRBD2. The junction had 8 bases not matched to a gene; V was cut back by 6 bases and J by 4 bases. This CDR3 has 14 amino acids. Germline lookup yields CDR1 MDHEN and CDR2 SYDVKM. The CDR3 protein is CASRESGGVYEQYF. CDR3 bases: TGTGCCAGCAGAGAAAGCGGGGGAGTATACGAGCAGTACTTC.

The V and J genes are TRBV21-1 and TRBJ2-1; the listed D gene, TRBD1, was not tested against the DNA. TRBV21-1 is assigned pseudogene status. The CDR3 is made up of 14 amino acids. CDR3 DNA sequence: TGTGCCAGCAGCAAAATGGACACCTACAATGAGCAGTTCTTC. Residues: CASSKMDTYNEQFF.